The 23 T cell receptor beta chains below were found in one sample sequenced in a study of OX40 agonist ivuxolimab in advanced cancers. Repertoires were generated with immunoSEQ multiplex PCR, while TCRdb's copy carries only in-frame clones and drops some. Here the sample spans more than 65,000 clones, approximately 78% being singletons. The source was CD4+ or CD8+ T cells sorted from blood, collected in a trial of the OX40 agonist ivuxolimab. The receptors originated from an adult with an advanced solid tumor such as melanoma, head and neck, liver or kidney cancer.

The chain employs TRBV6-5 and TRBJ2-7; D is unclear. The CDR3 runs 13 residues. Trimming stripped 0 bases from V and 4 bases from J, with 7 bases between. The germline CDR1 and CDR2 sequences are MNHEY and SVGAGI. CDR3 sequence (DNA): TGTGCCAGCAGTTACTCAGGGCGATACGAGCAGTACTTC. This encodes CASSYSGRYEQYF.

There are a few counts of this clone. The rearrangement uses TRBV10-1 and TRBJ1-2, with D tentatively TRBD1 (5 bases). The CDR3 loop spans 16 amino acids. V dropped 0 bases and J dropped 7 bases, with 18 bases sitting between them. The germline gives CDR1 WNHNN, CDR2 SYGVQD (reference sequence). In DNA form, the CDR3 reads TGCGCCAGCAGTGAGTCGAAATACGGGACGCTGAGTGGCTACACCTTC. This codes for CASSESKYGTLSGYTF.

This clone occurred a few times. The V gene is TRBV5-5, the J gene TRBJ2-7; maybe TRBD1 (5 bases). The CDR3 extends over 13 amino acids. V was shortened by 4 bases and J by 2 bases, with 10 bases between the two germline ends. Germline CDR1 reads SGHKS; CDR2 reads YYEKEE (reference sequence). For the CDR3, the DNA is TGTGCCAGCAGCCCGACAGTTACCTACGAGCAGTACTTC. Its translation: CASSPTVTYEQYF. The whole variable domain, remainder taken from reference TRBV5-5 and TRBJ2-7, is DAGVTQSPTHLIKTRGQQVTLRCSPISGHKSVSWYQQVLGQGPQFIFQYYEKEERGRGNFPDRFSARQFPNYSSELNVNALLLGDSALYLCASSPTVTYEQYFGPGTRLTVT.

The CDR3 sequence is CASSGGTGTDTQYF. In nucleotides, the CDR3 is TGCGCCAGCAGCGGGGGGACAGGGACAGATACGCAGTATTTT. This chain connects TRBV5-1 to TRBJ2-3; the match to TRBD1 covers 9 bases. V lost 4 bases, J lost 3 bases, and 3 bases stayed unmatched. The CDR3 totals 14 residues. Per the germline V gene, CDR1 is SGHRS and CDR2 is YFSETQ.

DNA for the CDR3: TGTGCCAGTAGTATAGACCGGGACACCCGTATCCAGTACTTC. Residues: CASSIDRDTRIQYF. This chain links TRBV19 with TRBJ2-5; possible D gene TRBD1, 6 bases. This CDR3 contains 14 residues. The germline V gene encodes CDR1 LNHDA and CDR2 SQIVND (reference sequence). V was shortened by 0 bases and J by 10 bases, with 15 bases between the two germline ends.

The rearrangement joins TRBV7-9 to TRBJ1-2; TRBD1 matches 8 bases. V dropped 4 bases and J dropped 4; count of bases not matched to a gene: 8. CDR3 size: 15 residues. CDR1 SEHNR and CDR2 FQNEAQ come from the germline V gene (reference sequence). The CDR3 DNA follows: TGTGCCAGCAGCTGGGGACAGGATGGAATCTATGGCTACACCTTC. It is translated as CASSWGQDGIYGYTF.

The V and J genes are TRBV11-2 and TRBJ1-1, with D uncertain. V lost 5 bases to trimming and J lost 6 bases, with 13 bases between them. The CDR3 has 13 amino acids. Per the germline V gene, CDR1 is SGHAT and CDR2 is FQNNGV. CDR3 loop: CASSPKWGAEAFF. CDR3 DNA sequence: TGTGCCAGCAGCCCCAAATGGGGAGCTGAAGCTTTCTTT.

The table lists this clone with a few counts. This sequence joins TRBV7-2 and TRBJ2-1; D is uncertain. This CDR3 comprises 13 residues. V was pared by 1 base and J by 9 bases, with 10 bases between. Germline V gene data show CDR1 as SGHTA and CDR2 as FQGNSA. CDR3 in amino acids: CASSLGAAGEQFF. The CDR3 DNA reads TGTGCCAGCAGCTTAGGGGCAGCAGGTGAGCAGTTCTTC.

The gene calls are TRBV18 and TRBJ2-1; 10 nucleotides line up with TRBD2. Trimming took 3 bases from V and 4 from J; bases not matched to a gene: 6. CDR1 KGHSH and CDR2 LQKENI come from the germline V gene. This CDR3 spans 16 amino acids. The CDR3 spells CASSPIAGGAYNEQFF. Written as DNA, the CDR3 is TGTGCCAGCTCACCCATAGCGGGGGGAGCTTACAATGAGCAGTTCTTC.

This clone has a handful of counts. The J gene is TRBJ2-7, the V gene TRBV10-1; 7 bases are a match to TRBD1. With V trimmed by 2 bases and J by 4 bases, 2 bases remained unmatched. The CDR3 is 13 residues long. CDR1 and CDR2 (germline): WNHNN, SYGVQD (reference sequence). Here the CDR3 DNA reads TGCGCCAGCAGTGAGGCCAGGGGGTACGAGCAGTACTTC. It yields the protein CASSEARGYEQYF.

The table lists this clone with a count of one. The rearrangement links TRBV7-2 to TRBJ2-7, with D possibly matching TRBD1 (5 bases). V shed 2 bases and J shed 2 bases, with 10 bases lying between them. Germline loops: CDR1 SGHTA, CDR2 FQGNSA. This CDR3 has 14 residues. CDR3 sequence: CASSLKGRPYEQYF. In DNA form, the CDR3 reads TGTGCCAGCAGCTTAAAGGGGCGGCCCTACGAGCAGTACTTC.

This clone was detected only once. The chain combines TRBV30 with TRBJ1-2, with 11 bases aligning to TRBD1. Germline assignment: CDR1 GTSNPN and CDR2 SVGIG (reference sequence). With V trimmed by 2 bases and J by 5 bases, 7 bases remained unmatched. The CDR3 sequence is 15 residues long. CDR3 in amino acids: CAWSNLGTGGYGYTF. The CDR3 nucleotides read TGTGCCTGGAGTAACCTGGGGACAGGGGGTTATGGCTACACCTTC.

The chain recombines TRBV4-3 with TRBJ2-5, with TRBD2 matching over 12 bases. This CDR3 has 16 residues. Germline V CDR1 and CDR2: LGHNA, YSLEER. J was trimmed by 2 bases and V by 1 base; bases with no gene match: 2. CDR3 sequence (DNA): TGCGCCAGCAGCCAAGCTCTAGCGGGGGGGCAAGAGACCCAGTACTTC. Amino acid sequence: CASSQALAGGQETQYF.

The chain recombines TRBV11-2 with TRBJ2-1; 7 nucleotides align to TRBD1. Germline values: CDR1 SGHAT, CDR2 FQNNGV. Unmatched junction bases numbered 4, after V lost 5 bases and J lost 0 bases. The CDR3 covers 15 residues. The CDR3: CASSRQGSSYNEQFF. The CDR3 nucleotides are TGTGCCAGCAGCCGACAGGGAAGCTCCTACAATGAGCAGTTCTTC.

The chain joins TRBV28 to TRBJ2-7, with 9 bases aligning to TRBD2. Per the germline V gene, CDR1 is MDHEN and CDR2 is SYDVKM. With 6 bases clipped from V and 4 bases from J, the junction kept 10 bases outside the gene matches. The CDR3 sequence is 15 residues long. As DNA, the CDR3 is TGTGCCAGCAGGACTGTTAGCGGGAGAGCGTACGAGCAGTACTTC. Encoded protein: CASRTVSGRAYEQYF. The full variable domain, completed using reference TRBV28 and TRBJ2-7, is DVKVTQSSRYLVKRTGEKVFLECVQDMDHENMFWYRQDPGLGLRLIYFSYDVKMKEKGDIPEGYSVSREKKERFSLILESASTNQTSMYLCASRTVSGRAYEQYFGPGTRLTVT.

The rearrangement links TRBV19 to TRBJ2-2, with 8 bases lining up with TRBD1. This CDR3 region has 15 residues. Germline assignment: CDR1 LNHDA and CDR2 SQIVND (reference sequence). The V segment lost 7 bases and the J segment 0 bases; nucleotides outside the gene matches: 4. CDR3 loop: CASTLGQANTGELFF. CDR3 nucleotides: TGTGCCAGTACCTTGGGACAGGCGAACACCGGGGAGCTGTTTTTT.

The chain recombines TRBV5-4 with TRBJ1-2; 7 nucleotides agree with TRBD1. CDR3 size: 13 residues. The germline V gene encodes CDR1 SGHNT and CDR2 YYREEE (reference sequence). The V and J ends lost 1 base and 6 bases, in that order; junction bases with no gene match: 3. The CDR3 reads CASSLTGVDGYTF. The CDR3 nucleotides are TGTGCCAGCAGCTTGACAGGGGTTGATGGCTACACCTTC.

The V call is TRBV7-9, the J call TRBJ2-3; 7 bases are a match to TRBD2. V lost 4 bases to trimming and J lost 3 bases; unmatched junction nucleotides: 7. Germline assignment: CDR1 SEHNR and CDR2 FQNEAQ (reference sequence). This CDR3 contains 15 residues. CDR3 protein: CASSSGLVRTDTQYF. CDR3 in DNA: TGTGCCAGCAGCTCTGGACTAGTCCGGACAGATACGCAGTATTTT.

The genes are TRBV5-1 and TRBJ2-7; perhaps TRBD1 as D (8 bases). The germline CDR1 and CDR2 sequences are SGHRS and YFSETQ. Trimming pared 4 bases from V and 6 bases from J, leaving 20 bases between. CDR3 length: 15 amino acids. In nucleotides, the CDR3 is TGCGCCAGCAGCCCCACAGGGGGGGCCTGGGTCGAGCAGTACTTC. It is translated as CASSPTGGAWVEQYF. Using reference TRBV5-1 and TRBJ2-7 for the parts outside the CDR3, the full variable domain is KAGVTQTPRYLIKTRGQQVTLSCSPISGHRSVSWYQQTPGQGLQFLFEYFSETQRNKGNFPGRFSGRQFSNSRSEMNVSTLELGDSALYLCASSPTGGAWVEQYFGPGTRLTVT.

This clone was seen many times. This chain joins TRBV7-3 and TRBJ2-7, with D tentatively TRBD1 (5 bases). The CDR3 sequence is 14 residues long. Germline CDR1 reads SGHTA; CDR2 reads FQGTGA. V lost 3 bases, J lost 6 bases, and 15 bases lay in between. The CDR3 sequence is CASSFSTGRSEQYF. The CDR3 nucleotides read TGTGCCAGCAGCTTTAGTACAGGAAGGAGCGAGCAGTACTTC.

The genes are TRBV10-1 and TRBJ1-2; D remains ambiguous. Germline V lookup: CDR1 WNHNN, CDR2 SYGVQD (reference sequence). The length of the CDR3 is 13 residues. V lost 5 bases, J lost 0 bases, and 7 bases lay in between. The CDR3 is CASSSAANYGYTF. The CDR3 DNA sequence: TGCGCCAGCAGTTCGGCGGCTAACTATGGCTACACCTTC.

The chain recombines TRBV5-1 with TRBJ2-1; 7 nucleotides agree with TRBD2. V lost 5 bases to trimming and J lost 5 bases; unmatched junction nucleotides: 10. The CDR3 spans 15 residues. Germline CDR1 SGHRS, CDR2 YFSETQ. The CDR3 region has the DNA TGCGCCAGCAGAGATATCCGCGGGAGACACAATGAGCAGTTCTTC. Translation: CASRDIRGRHNEQFF.

J is TRBJ2-2 and V is TRBV27, with D possibly matching TRBD2 (5 bases). Germline CDR1 MNHEY, CDR2 SMNVEV (reference sequence). Trimming removed 6 bases from V and 7 bases from J, with 12 bases in between. This CDR3 has 13 residues. In nucleotides, the CDR3 is TGTGCCAGCAGACCTACCCGGGGCGGGGAGCTGTTTTTT. It is translated as CASRPTRGGELFF.